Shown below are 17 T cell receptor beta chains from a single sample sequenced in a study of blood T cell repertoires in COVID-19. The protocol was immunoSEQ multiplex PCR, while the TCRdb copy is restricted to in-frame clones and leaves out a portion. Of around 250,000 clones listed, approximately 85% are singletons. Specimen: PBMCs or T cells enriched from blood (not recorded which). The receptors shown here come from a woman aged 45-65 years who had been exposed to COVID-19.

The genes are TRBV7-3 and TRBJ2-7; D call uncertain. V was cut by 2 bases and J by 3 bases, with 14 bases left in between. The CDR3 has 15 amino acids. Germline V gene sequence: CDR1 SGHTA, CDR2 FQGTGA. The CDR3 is CASSLGLGSGYEQYF. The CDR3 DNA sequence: TGTGCCAGCAGCTTAGGCCTCGGGTCGGGCTACGAGCAGTACTTC.

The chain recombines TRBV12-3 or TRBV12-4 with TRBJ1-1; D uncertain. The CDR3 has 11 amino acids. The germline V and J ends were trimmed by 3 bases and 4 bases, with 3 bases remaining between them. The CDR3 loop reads CASSLATEAFF. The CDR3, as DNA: TGTGCCAGCAGTTTGGCCACTGAAGCTTTCTTT.

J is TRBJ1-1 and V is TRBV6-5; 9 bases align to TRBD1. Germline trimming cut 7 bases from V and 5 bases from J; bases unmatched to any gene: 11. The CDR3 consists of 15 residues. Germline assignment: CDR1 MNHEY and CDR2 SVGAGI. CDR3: CASTRGQGFRTEAFF. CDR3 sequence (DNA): TGTGCCAGCACCCGGGGACAGGGCTTCAGGACTGAAGCTTTCTTT.

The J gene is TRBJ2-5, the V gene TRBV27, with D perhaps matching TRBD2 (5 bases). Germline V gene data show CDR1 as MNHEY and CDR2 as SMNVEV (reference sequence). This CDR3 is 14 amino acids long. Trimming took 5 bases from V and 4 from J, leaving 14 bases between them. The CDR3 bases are TGTGCCAGCAGTCGGTCGTGGGAGCTAGAGACCCAGTACTTC. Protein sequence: CASSRSWELETQYF.

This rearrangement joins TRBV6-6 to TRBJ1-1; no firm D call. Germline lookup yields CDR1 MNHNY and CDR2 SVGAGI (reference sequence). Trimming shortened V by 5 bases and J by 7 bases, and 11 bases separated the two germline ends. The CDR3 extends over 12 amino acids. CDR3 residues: CASSPPGYEAFF. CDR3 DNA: TGTGCCAGCAGTCCTCCGGGATATGAAGCTTTCTTT.

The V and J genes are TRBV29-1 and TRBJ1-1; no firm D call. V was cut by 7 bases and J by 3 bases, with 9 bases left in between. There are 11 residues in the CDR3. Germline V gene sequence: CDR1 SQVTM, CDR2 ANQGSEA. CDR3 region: CSALSYTEAFF. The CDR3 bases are TGCAGCGCCCTGAGTTACACTGAAGCTTTCTTT.

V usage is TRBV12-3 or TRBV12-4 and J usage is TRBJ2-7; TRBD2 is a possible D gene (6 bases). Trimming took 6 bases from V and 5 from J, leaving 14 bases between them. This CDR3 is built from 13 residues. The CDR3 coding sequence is TGTGCCAGCAGAGATGGAGGGCGCGACGAGCAGTACTTC. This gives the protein CASRDGGRDEQYF.

In DNA, the CDR3 is TGCGCCAGCAGTCAAGGGCATACGAACACCGGGGAGCTGTTTTTT. Amino acid sequence: CASSQGHTNTGELFF. The chain uses TRBV23-1 and TRBJ2-2; D is unclear. TRBV23-1 is known as an ORF, though its function is uncertain. This CDR3 contains 15 residues. V dropped 2 bases and J dropped 0 bases, with 7 bases sitting between them.

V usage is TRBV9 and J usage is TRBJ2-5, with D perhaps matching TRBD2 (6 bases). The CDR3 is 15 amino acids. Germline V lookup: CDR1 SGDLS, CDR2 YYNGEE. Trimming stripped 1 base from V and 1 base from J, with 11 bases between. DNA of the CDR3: TGTGCCAGCAGCGTAACGGGGGATCCCCAAGAGACCCAGTACTTC. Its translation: CASSVTGDPQETQYF.

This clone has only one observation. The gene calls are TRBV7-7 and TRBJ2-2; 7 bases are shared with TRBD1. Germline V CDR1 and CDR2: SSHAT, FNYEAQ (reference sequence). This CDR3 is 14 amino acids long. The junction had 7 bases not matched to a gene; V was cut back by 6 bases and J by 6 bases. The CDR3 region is CASRLTGTAGELFF. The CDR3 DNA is TGTGCCAGCAGGTTGACAGGGACGGCCGGGGAGCTGTTTTTT.

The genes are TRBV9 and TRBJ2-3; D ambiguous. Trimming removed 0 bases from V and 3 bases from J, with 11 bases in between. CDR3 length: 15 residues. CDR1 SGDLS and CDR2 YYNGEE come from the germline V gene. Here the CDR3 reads CASSVVQDGTDTQYF. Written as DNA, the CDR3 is TGTGCCAGCAGCGTAGTTCAGGATGGGACAGATACGCAGTATTTT. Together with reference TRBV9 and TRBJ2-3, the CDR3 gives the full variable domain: DSGVTQTPKHLITATGQRVTLRCSPRSGDLSVYWYQQSLDQGLQFLIQYYNGEERAKGNILERFSAQQFPDLHSELNLSSLELGDSALYFCASSVVQDGTDTQYFGPGTRLTVL.

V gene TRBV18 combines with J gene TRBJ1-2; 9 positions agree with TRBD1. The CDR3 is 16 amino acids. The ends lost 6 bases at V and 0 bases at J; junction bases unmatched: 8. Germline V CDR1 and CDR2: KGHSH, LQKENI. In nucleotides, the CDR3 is TGTGCCAGCTCCCCAGGGACAGGGAGTACTAACTATGGCTACACCTTC. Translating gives CASSPGTGSTNYGYTF.

The CDR3 reads CASSNPRGGTGELFF. The CDR3 DNA reads as TGTGCCAGCAGCAACCCCCGAGGGGGCACCGGGGAGCTGTTTTTT. The chain combines TRBV21-1 with TRBJ2-2; the DNA was not used to check the table's D call, TRBD1. TRBV21-1 is deemed a pseudogene. This CDR3 is built from 15 residues.

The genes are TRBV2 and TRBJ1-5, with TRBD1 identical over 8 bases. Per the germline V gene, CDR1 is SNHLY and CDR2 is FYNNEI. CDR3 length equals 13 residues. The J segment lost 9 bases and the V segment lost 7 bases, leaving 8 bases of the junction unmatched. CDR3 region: CASNLRQGRPQHF. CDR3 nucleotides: TGTGCCAGCAACCTTAGACAGGGGAGGCCCCAGCATTTT.

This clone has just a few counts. The CDR3 DNA sequence: TGTGCCAGCAGCCTAGGGGGAGGGGGTCGACCCCAGCATTTT. Translated: CASSLGGGGRPQHF. The V and J genes are TRBV9 and TRBJ1-5; a possible D gene is TRBD1 (6 bases). The CDR3 extends over 14 amino acids. Germline loops: CDR1 SGDLS, CDR2 YYNGEE. V was trimmed by 4 bases and J by 10 bases, leaving 18 bases between them.

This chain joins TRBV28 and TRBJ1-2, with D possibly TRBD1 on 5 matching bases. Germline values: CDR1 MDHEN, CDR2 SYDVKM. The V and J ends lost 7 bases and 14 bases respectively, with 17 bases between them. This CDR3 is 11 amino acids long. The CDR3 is CASNGVPGVTF. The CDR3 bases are TGTGCCAGCAATGGGGTACCGGGGGTTACCTTC.

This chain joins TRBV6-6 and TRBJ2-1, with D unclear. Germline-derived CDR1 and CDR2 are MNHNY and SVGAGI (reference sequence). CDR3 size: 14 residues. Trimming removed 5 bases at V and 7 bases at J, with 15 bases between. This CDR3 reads CASSMGQGANEQFF. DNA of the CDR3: TGTGCCAGCAGTATGGGTCAAGGAGCAAATGAGCAGTTCTTC.